This T cell receptor (beta chain) is drawn from a study of T cells after yellow fever vaccination. Study-wide background: Each low-cell-number fraction was prepared by means of SMART-Seq v4 Ultra Low Input.

This clonotype was seen a few times. Its antigen is undetermined. Making TCR cDNA involved 5'RACE template switching, which added UMIs and a universal primer site. Each CDR3 protein gets one entry after TCRdb re-called the 5' RACE reads with MiXCR. The sample has 450,000 to 600,000 distinct CDR3 sequences, roughly a sixth seen once. The study's findings and limits: Post-booster samples contained most primary-vaccination clones (approximately 96% CD4, about 90% CD8).

V was clipped by 6 bases and J by 3 bases, with 12 bases between them. Germline V gene lookup returns CDR1 MNHNS and CDR2 SASEGT. CDR3 size: 14 residues. This rearrangement joins TRBV6-1 to TRBJ2-1, with D perhaps TRBD1 (5 bases). The receptor was derived from a man in his late teens or twenties who received the YFV17D yellow fever vaccine. The sequenced sample was PBMCs, obtained 5 days after the first yellow fever vaccination. CDR3 DNA: TGTGCCAGCAGCCCTCGACAGATCTACAATGAGCAGTTCTTC. Translated, it gives CASSPRQIYNEQFF.